Listed below are T cell receptor beta chains from one sample, sequenced in a study of shared clonotypes between healthy human individuals. Sequencing used immunoSEQ multiplex PCR; TCRdb keeps in-frame clones, though not all of them. The sample yields just over 2,000,000 clones, just under 95% seen once. The sequenced sample was naive CD8+ T cells sorted from blood. The receptors derive from a man aged 18 to 35 in good health. Both conserved end residues are part of each CDR3. D genes are given only for firm matches. Expanded clones get a size class; other rows say once, few or many, or leave the size out.

TRBV15	TRBJ2-1	NA	NA	CATSIAENNEQFF	TGTGCCACCAGTATCGCGGAAAACAATGAGCAGTTCTTC
TRBV7-3	TRBJ1-6	NA	NA	CASSSPGLHF	TGTGCCAGCAGCTCGCCGGGACTCCACTTT
TRBV6-5	TRBJ1-2	NA	NA	CASSPTGTDYGYTF	TGTGCCAGCAGTCCCACCGGGACGGACTATGGCTACACCTTC
TRBV28	TRBJ2-5	NA	NA	CASSLESQETQYF	TGTGCCAGCAGTTTAGAAAGTCAAGAGACCCAGTACTTC
TRBV4-3	TRBJ2-7	NA	TRBD2	CASSQEVAAGGEQYF	TGCGCCAGCAGCCAAGAGGTGGCAGCGGGAGGCGAGCAGTACTTC
TRBV6-5	TRBJ1-1	NA	NA	CASSYGEGNTEAFF	TGTGCCAGCAGTTACGGGGAGGGGAACACTGAAGCTTTCTTT
TRBV4-1	TRBJ2-1	NA	TRBD2	CASSQVSLAAYNEQFF	TGCGCCAGCAGCCAAGTTTCACTAGCGGCTTACAATGAGCAGTTCTTC
TRBV27	TRBJ2-1	once	NA	CASSLSGVGQREQFF	TGTGCCAGCAGTTTATCGGGAGTTGGGCAACGTGAGCAGTTCTTC
TRBV29-1	TRBJ2-7	NA	NA	CSVTGTSTYEQYF	TGCAGCGTCACCGGGACGAGCACCTACGAGCAGTACTTC
TRBV2	TRBJ2-7	NA	TRBD1	CASSEWTGTGTYEQYF	TGTGCCAGCAGTGAATGGACCGGGACAGGGACCTACGAGCAGTACTTC
TRBV6-1	TRBJ2-5	NA	NA	CASSELGPLAAETQYF	TGTGCCAGCAGTGAACTGGGTCCACTCGCCGCGGAGACCCAGTACTTC
TRBV28	TRBJ1-6	NA	NA	CASSSFYNSPLHF	TGTGCCAGCAGTTCTTTCTATAATTCACCCCTCCACTTT
TRBV7-9	TRBJ2-7	NA	NA	CASSPRGTNEAEQYF	TGTGCCAGCAGCCCGAGGGGGACAAATGAAGCCGAGCAGTACTTC
TRBV27	TRBJ2-7	NA	NA	CASSSSASLEQYF	TGTGCCAGCAGTTCCAGCGCCAGCCTGGAGCAGTACTTC
TRBV7-8	TRBJ2-5	NA	TRBD2	CASSAGLAGVQETQYF	TGTGCCAGCAGCGCGGGACTAGCGGGGGTCCAAGAGACCCAGTACTTC
TRBV13	TRBJ2-7	once	NA	CASSLTTAKLYEQYF	TGTGCCAGCAGCCTAACGACGGCCAAACTCTACGAGCAGTACTTC
TRBV27	TRBJ1-6	NA	NA	CASTGSTYNSPLHF	TGTGCCAGCACGGGTTCTACCTATAATTCACCCCTCCACTTT
TRBV7-8	TRBJ2-7	NA	NA	CASSSPPDSEISYEQYF	TGTGCCAGCAGCTCCCCCCCGGACAGTGAAATTTCCTACGAGCAGTACTTC
TRBV7-9	TRBJ2-7	NA	NA	CASSLAQQPKHF	TGTGCCAGCAGCTTAGCGCAGCAGCCGAAGCACTTC
TRBV2	TRBJ2-7	NA	NA	CATISLGLSDEQYF	TGTGCCACCATATCCCTGGGGTTATCGGACGAGCAGTACTTC
TRBV1	TRBJ1-3	NA	NA	CTSSQDPTVAGNTIYF	TGCACCAGCAGCCAAGATCCGACAGTGGCAGGAAACACCATATATTTT
TRBV13	TRBJ1-1	NA	TRBD1	CASTTGQGVTEAFF	TGTGCCAGCACGACGGGACAGGGCGTTACTGAAGCTTTCTTT
TRBV27	TRBJ2-3	NA	TRBD1	CASSLGRGTDTQYF	TGTGCCAGCAGTTTGGGCAGGGGGACAGATACGCAGTATTTT
TRBV4-3	TRBJ2-1	NA	NA	CASSQDRASYNEQFF	TGCGCCAGCAGCCAAGATCGGGCATCGTACAATGAGCAGTTCTTC
TRBV5-8	TRBJ2-2	NA	TRBD2	CASSSEPGTSVPGELFF	TGTGCCAGCAGCTCGGAGCCCGGGACTAGCGTCCCCGGGGAGCTGTTTTTT
TRBV6-5	TRBJ2-1	NA	NA	CASSSGNEQFF	TGTGCCAGCAGTTCTGGCAATGAGCAGTTCTTC
TRBV6-5	TRBJ2-1	NA	NA	CASHRMGYNEQFF	TGTGCCAGCCACAGGATGGGCTACAATGAGCAGTTCTTC
TRBV7-9	TRBJ2-5	NA	TRBD2	CASRPLAGGETQYF	TGTGCCAGCAGACCTCTAGCGGGTGGGGAGACCCAGTACTTC
TRBV7-6	TRBJ2-2	NA	NA	CASSLALDTGELFF	TGTGCCAGCAGCTTAGCGTTGGACACCGGGGAGCTGTTTTTT
TRBV27	TRBJ2-1	NA	NA	CASSYGFGEQFF	TGTGCCAGCAGTTATGGTTTTGGTGAGCAGTTCTTC
TRBV15	TRBJ2-5	NA	NA	CATSNADQETQYF	TGTGCCACCAGTAACGCCGACCAAGAGACCCAGTACTTC
TRBV7-9	TRBJ2-7	NA	NA	CASSFGQTGTYEQYF	TGTGCCAGCAGCTTCGGACAGACGGGTACCTACGAGCAGTACTTC
TRBV7-9	TRBJ2-5	NA	NA	CASSPEVGMGETQYF	TGTGCCAGCAGCCCAGAGGTGGGGATGGGAGAGACCCAGTACTTC
TRBV9	TRBJ1-6	NA	NA	CASSVGMDRLTTPLHF	TGTGCCAGCAGCGTAGGGATGGACCGCCTTACCACACCCCTCCACTTT
TRBV9	TRBJ2-7	NA	TRBD2	CASSATSGSYEQYF	TGTGCCAGCAGCGCTACTAGCGGGAGTTACGAGCAGTACTTC
TRBV5-6	TRBJ2-5	NA	TRBD2	CASSLLAGEETQYF	TGTGCCAGCAGCCTGCTAGCGGGAGAAGAGACCCAGTACTTC
TRBV6-5	TRBJ1-4	NA	NA	CASRGGAEKLFF	TGTGCCAGCAGGGGGGGTGCAGAAAAACTGTTTTTT
TRBV7-2	TRBJ2-7	NA	TRBD1	CASSVGQGKSYEQYF	TGTGCCAGCAGCGTGGGACAGGGGAAAAGCTACGAGCAGTACTTC
TRBV27	TRBJ2-6	NA	NA	CASSPDSLSSGANVLTF	TGTGCCAGCAGTCCAGACAGCCTCAGCTCTGGGGCCAACGTCCTGACTTTC
TRBV6-1	TRBJ2-7	NA	NA	CASSEVVRVNEQYF	TGTGCCAGCAGTGAAGTAGTCAGGGTCAACGAGCAGTACTTC
TRBV6-5	TRBJ2-7	NA	NA	CASTDAYEQYF	TGTGCCAGCACCGACGCCTACGAGCAGTACTTC
TRBV7-9	TRBJ1-1	NA	TRBD1	CASSLQFGQGAHSTEAFF	TGTGCCAGCAGCTTACAATTCGGACAGGGGGCGCATAGCACTGAAGCTTTCTTT
TRBV4-1	TRBJ2-1	NA	NA	CASSQVTEWVDFREQFF	TGCGCCAGCAGCCAAGTTACGGAGTGGGTTGATTTCCGTGAGCAGTTCTTC
TRBV6-6	TRBJ1-5	NA	NA	CASVNWVHQPQHF	TGTGCCAGCGTTAATTGGGTGCATCAGCCCCAGCATTTT
TRBV6-5	TRBJ1-1	NA	NA	CASSYSGANTEAFF	TGTGCCAGCAGTTACTCGGGGGCGAACACTGAAGCTTTCTTT
TRBV25-1	TRBJ2-3	NA	TRBD2	CASSEWGGRSTDTQYF	TGTGCCAGCAGTGAATGGGGCGGGAGGTCCACAGATACGCAGTATTTT
TRBV9	TRBJ1-4	NA	TRBD1	CASSVEGQPEKLFF	TGTGCCAGCAGCGTAGAGGGACAGCCCGAAAAACTGTTTTTT
TRBV7-9	TRBJ2-7	NA	TRBD1	CASSLRSGGKLSEQYF	TGTGCCAGCAGCTTAAGGTCAGGGGGCAAACTATCCGAGCAGTACTTC
TRBV9	TRBJ2-7	NA	NA	CASSLGGGTSYEQYF	TGTGCCAGCAGCCTAGGAGGGGGTACCTCCTACGAGCAGTACTTC
TRBV28	TRBJ1-5	NA	NA	CASSFTQPQHF	TGTGCCAGCAGTTTTACTCAGCCCCAGCATTTT
TRBV11-2	TRBJ1-2	NA	TRBD1	CASSLGAGGFGYTF	TGTGCCAGCAGCCTAGGGGCAGGGGGGTTTGGCTACACCTTC
TRBV6-1	TRBJ2-7	NA	NA	CASSEGLYAYEQYF	TGTGCCAGCAGTGAAGGATTGTACGCCTACGAGCAGTACTTC
TRBV27	TRBJ2-1	NA	NA	CASSADSYNEQFF	TGTGCCAGCAGTGCAGACAGCTACAATGAGCAGTTCTTC
TRBV5-5	TRBJ2-7	NA	TRBD2	CASSFPGLAGDKFYEQYF	TGTGCCAGCAGCTTTCCGGGACTAGCGGGAGACAAATTCTACGAGCAGTACTTC
TRBV5-8	TRBJ1-3	NA	NA	CASSLAPAGSGNTIYF	TGTGCCAGCAGCTTGGCCCCGGCCGGCTCTGGAAACACCATATATTTT